These T cell receptor beta chains were read from a single sample in a study of CD8+CD57+ T cells in acquired aplastic anemia. Using its own MiXCR run on the reads, TCRdb lists one record per CDR3 protein. Of 270,000 or so distinct CDR3 sequences in the sample, 82% are singletons; the top ten hold less than 50%. Sequencing was carried out using sorted CD4+, CD8+, or CD8+CD57+ T cells (not recorded which) from PBMCs. These receptors were taken from a human donor with aplastic anemia. Both conserved end residues are part of each CDR3. Fields, in order: J gene, D gene, V gene, clone size, CDR3 DNA, CDR3 protein. The D gene is left open where the match is weak. Expanded clones get a size class; other rows say once, few or many, or leave the size out.

J: TRBJ1-2; D: .; V: TRBV7-8; size: .; DNA: TGTGCCAGCAGCTTAGCGGGAGCTCCAGAAACCCAGGGCTACACCTTC; CDR3: CASSLAGAPETQGYTF
J: TRBJ1-5; D: .; V: TRBV11-3; size: .; DNA: TGTGCCAGCAGCGATGCTTATAGAGATCAGCCCCAGCATTTT; CDR3: CASSDAYRDQPQHF
J: TRBJ2-3; D: .; V: TRBV7-8; size: .; DNA: TGTGCCAGCGGGTACGGGGGCACAGATGCGCCGCAGTTT; CDR3: CASGYGGTDAPQF
J: TRBJ2-3; D: TRBD2; V: TRBV7-6; size: .; DNA: TGTGCCAGCAGCTACAGCGGGGGGCCTGTTGATACGCAGTATTTT; CDR3: CASSYSGGPVDTQYF
J: TRBJ2-3; D: .; V: TRBV7-9; size: .; DNA: TGTGCCAGCAGCTTTGCTAGCGCAATGAGCAGGCATTCGTTT; CDR3: CASSFASAMSRHSF
J: TRBJ1-4; D: .; V: TRBV5-5; size: .; DNA: TGTGCCAGCAGCACTGGCAGGGGAAATGAAAAACTGTTTTTT; CDR3: CASSTGRGNEKLFF
J: TRBJ2-1; D: .; V: TRBV11-2; size: .; DNA: TGTGCCAGCAGCTTGGGAAGAAGGTGGGGGAGCGATGAGCAGTTCTTC; CDR3: CASSLGRRWGSDEQFF
J: TRBJ2-1; D: TRBD1; V: TRBV11-3; size: .; DNA: TGTGCCAGCAGCTTAGATCCGACAGGGCGGACTGAGCAGTTCTTC; CDR3: CASSLDPTGRTEQFF
J: TRBJ1-1; D: .; V: TRBV11-2; size: once; DNA: TGTGCCAGCAGCTTAGACGGAATGAACACTGAAGCTTTCTTT; CDR3: CASSLDGMNTEAFF
J: TRBJ2-6; D: .; V: TRBV9; size: .; DNA: TGTGCCAGCAGCGTAGGGGGTGGGGCCAACGTCCTGACTTTC; CDR3: CASSVGGGANVLTF
J: TRBJ2-1; D: TRBD2; V: TRBV5-1; size: few; DNA: TGCGCCAGCAGCTCTAGCGGGAGTAGGGATGAGCAGTTCTTC; CDR3: CASSSSGSRDEQFF
J: TRBJ2-5; D: TRBD2; V: TRBV2; size: .; DNA: TGTGCCAGCAGGGGCGGGAGCGAGCATACGCCCCAGTACTTC; CDR3: CASRGGSEHTPQYF
J: TRBJ1-5; D: .; V: TRBV7-9; size: .; DNA: TGTGCCAGCAAGGAGTCTTATAGCAATCAGCCCCACCAGTTT; CDR3: CASKESYSNQPHQF
J: TRBJ1-2; D: .; V: TRBV7-8; size: .; DNA: TGTGCCAGCAGCTTGGCGGGGGGTCGGCATACGCAGTGTTACACCTTC; CDR3: CASSLAGGRHTQCYTF
J: TRBJ1-2; D: .; V: TRBV11-2; size: .; DNA: TGTGCCAGCAGCAACGCCGGGGACGGGCTCGTATATGGCTACACCTTC; CDR3: CASSNAGDGLVYGYTF
J: TRBJ2-2; D: TRBD2; V: TRBV7-8; size: once; DNA: TGTGCCAGCAGCTTAGCGGGAGGGCCCGCCGCGGAGCATTTTTTT; CDR3: CASSLAGGPAAEHFF
J: TRBJ1-1; D: .; V: TRBV7-8; size: .; DNA: TGTGCCAGCAGCTTAGCGGGGGGAGGCAACACGCAAGCTTTCTTT; CDR3: CASSLAGGGNTQAFF
J: TRBJ2-3; D: .; V: TRBV29-1; size: .; DNA: TGCAGCGTTGATGTGAGCACAGATACGCAGTATTTT; CDR3: CSVDVSTDTQYF
J: TRBJ2-3; D: TRBD1; V: TRBV7-2; size: once; DNA: TGTGCCAGCAGCGCAACGGGACAGGGGCGTTCCGAGCAGTTT; CDR3: CASSATGQGRSEQF
J: TRBJ2-7; D: .; V: TRBV5-5; size: .; DNA: TGTGCCAGCAGCTTGTTAGACCACACGGGCTCCTACGAGCAGTACTTC; CDR3: CASSLLDHTGSYEQYF
J: TRBJ1-6; D: .; V: TRBV7-8; size: .; DNA: TGTGCCAGCAGCTCAGCGGGAGGCAACGCTACGCAGTACTTT; CDR3: CASSSAGGNATQYF
J: TRBJ1-4; D: TRBD1; V: TRBV7-9; size: .; DNA: TGTGCCAGCAAATTACAGGGGTCCACTGAAAAACTGTTTTTT; CDR3: CASKLQGSTEKLFF
J: TRBJ2-1; D: TRBD2; V: TRBV19; size: .; DNA: TGTGCCAGTAGTAAAGCTAGCGGAGCCTACAATGAGCAGCACTTCTTC; CDR3: CASSKASGAYNEQHFF
J: TRBJ2-3; D: TRBD2; V: TRBV7-8; size: .; DNA: TGTGCCAGCAGCGTAGCGGGAGGACCCGCGACGCATTTT; CDR3: CASSVAGGPATHF
J: TRBJ2-3; D: .; V: TRBV7-6; size: .; DNA: TGTGCCAGCAGCTCCGGGGGAGGTCCCGATACCAAGCATTTT; CDR3: CASSSGGGPDTKHF
J: TRBJ1-6; D: TRBD1; V: TRBV24-1; size: .; DNA: TGTGCCACCAGTGAAGGGACAGGGGGATGTGAGCTGTATTTT; CDR3: CATSEGTGGCELYF
J: TRBJ2-3; D: .; V: TRBV7-3; size: .; DNA: TGTGCCAGCAGCGCACAGTCAGCCTGGCAGTATTTT; CDR3: CASSAQSAWQYF
J: TRBJ2-3; D: .; V: TRBV11-1; size: .; DNA: TGTGCCAGCGGGGTAGATGGGACAGATACGCAGTATTTT; CDR3: CASGVDGTDTQYF
J: TRBJ1-2; D: .; V: TRBV11-3; size: .; DNA: TGTGCCAGCAGCTTGGGTTGCGACGGGCTCGTATATGGCTACACCTTC; CDR3: CASSLGCDGLVYGYTF
J: TRBJ1-4; D: .; V: TRBV11-3; size: .; DNA: TGTGCCAGCAGCGCGCGGCCAGGGGAACAAATTAATGAAAAACTGTTTTTT; CDR3: CASSARPGEQINEKLFF
J: TRBJ2-1; D: TRBD2; V: TRBV7-9; size: .; DNA: TGTGCCAGTAGCCTAGCTAGCGGAGCCCGGGTCGAGCAGTTCTTC; CDR3: CASSLASGARVEQFF
J: TRBJ2-3; D: TRBD2; V: TRBV20-1; size: once; DNA: TGCAGTGCGTGGGGGGGGTATACGCAGTATTTT; CDR3: CSAWGGYTQYF
J: TRBJ2-7; D: .; V: TRBV14; size: .; DNA: TGTGCCAGCAGCCAAGAAGGTAGACTTCTCGACGAGCAGTACTTC; CDR3: CASSQEGRLLDEQYF
J: TRBJ1-6; D: .; V: TRBV7-6; size: .; DNA: TGTGCCAGCAGTTCAGACAGTGGCAATTCCCCCGTCCACTTT; CDR3: CASSSDSGNSPVHF
J: TRBJ2-7; D: .; V: TRBV2; size: .; DNA: TGTGCCAGTAGGGACCGGGACGCCGGGGAGCTGTACTTC; CDR3: CASRDRDAGELYF
J: TRBJ2-3; D: .; V: TRBV9; size: .; DNA: TGTGCCAGCAGCCCACTTGATCCGAGCGTTGGAGATACGCAGTATTTT; CDR3: CASSPLDPSVGDTQYF
J: TRBJ2-3; D: .; V: TRBV7-9; size: .; DNA: TGTGCCAGCAGCTTAGAGACTGAACCCGACGAGCAGTATTTT; CDR3: CASSLETEPDEQYF
J: TRBJ1-1; D: .; V: TRBV7-2; size: .; DNA: TGTGCCAGCAGCTTAGGTCTGGCTGGGAAGAATGATGGCTTCTTT; CDR3: CASSLGLAGKNDGFF
J: TRBJ2-3; D: .; V: TRBV29-1; size: .; DNA: TGTAGCGTTGAACTAGCCGATACGCAGTATTTT; CDR3: CSVELADTQYF
J: TRBJ2-1; D: .; V: TRBV2; size: .; DNA: TGTGCCAGCAGTGGTGGGGGGAGGCATAAGAAGTTCTTC; CDR3: CASSGGGRHKKFF
J: TRBJ1-1; D: .; V: TRBV4-1; size: once; DNA: TGCGCCAGCAGCCACCAGGGGACCAACACTGAAGCTTTCTTT; CDR3: CASSHQGTNTEAFF
J: TRBJ2-3; D: .; V: TRBV2; size: .; DNA: TGTGCCAGCACCAACGCGCAGGGAAATAAACAGTACTTT; CDR3: CASTNAQGNKQYF
J: TRBJ2-3; D: .; V: TRBV7-8; size: .; DNA: TGTGCCAGCAGCTTAGCGGGCAGTCCCGATCCGCAGTATTTT; CDR3: CASSLAGSPDPQYF
J: TRBJ2-3; D: .; V: TRBV9; size: .; DNA: TGTGCCAGCAGCGTAGCGGGAGCGAGCGATAAGCAGTATTTT; CDR3: CASSVAGASDKQYF
J: TRBJ1-5; D: .; V: TRBV7-2; size: .; DNA: TGTGCCAGCAGCGTAGGGACCGGGAGAAAACAGACCCAGCATTTT; CDR3: CASSVGTGRKQTQHF
J: TRBJ2-1; D: TRBD2; V: TRBV7-8; size: .; DNA: TGTGCCAGCAGCTTATCGCCAGCGGGAGGGCCAAGAGGTGAGCAGTTCTTC; CDR3: CASSLSPAGGPRGEQFF
J: TRBJ1-1; D: .; V: TRBV7-3; size: .; DNA: TGTGCCAGCAGCTTAGGGGGGCAACCCACTGAAGCTTACTTT; CDR3: CASSLGGQPTEAYF
J: TRBJ1-1; D: TRBD1; V: TRBV14; size: .; DNA: TGTGCCAGCAGCCAAGACCCCCTTTCAAGACAGGGAACATTCTTT; CDR3: CASSQDPLSRQGTFF
J: TRBJ2-1; D: TRBD2; V: TRBV5-5; size: .; DNA: TGTGACAGCAGCTTCTACAGCGGCAGTGCCCGAGCCCTAGCGGGAGAGTACAATGAGCAGTTCTTC; CDR3: CDSSFYSGSARALAGEYNEQFF
J: TRBJ1-1; D: .; V: TRBV11-2; size: .; DNA: TGTGCCAGCAGCTCCCGGATAGGGCCGAACACTGAAGCTTTCTTT; CDR3: CASSSRIGPNTEAFF
J: TRBJ2-3; D: .; V: TRBV7-3; size: .; DNA: TGTGCCAGCAGTCTAGGGCGGGGACCAGGCACACCCCTTTTT; CDR3: CASSLGRGPGTPLF
J: TRBJ2-3; D: .; V: TRBV9; size: many; DNA: TGTGCCAGCAGCGTAGGGGTCTCGAGAAATCAGCCCCATTTT; CDR3: CASSVGVSRNQPHF
J: TRBJ1-2; D: .; V: TRBV24-1; size: .; DNA: TGTGCCACCAGTACCGGGGGCAACTATGGCTACACCTTC; CDR3: CATSTGGNYGYTF
J: TRBJ2-6; D: .; V: TRBV9; size: .; DNA: TGTGCCAGCACCTTAGGGGGTGTTGAACAAGGCACCATCCTGACTTTC; CDR3: CASTLGGVEQGTILTF
J: TRBJ1-4; D: .; V: TRBV9; size: .; DNA: TGTGCCAGCAGGTTAGTGGCAACTAAAGAAAAACTGTTTTTT; CDR3: CASRLVATKEKLFF
J: TRBJ2-2; D: .; V: TRBV19; size: few; DNA: TGTGCCAGTAGTATAGCGGGGGACACCGGGGAGCTGTTTTTT; CDR3: CASSIAGDTGELFF
J: TRBJ1-1; D: .; V: TRBV19; size: few; DNA: .; CDR3: CASSVASGANTEAFF